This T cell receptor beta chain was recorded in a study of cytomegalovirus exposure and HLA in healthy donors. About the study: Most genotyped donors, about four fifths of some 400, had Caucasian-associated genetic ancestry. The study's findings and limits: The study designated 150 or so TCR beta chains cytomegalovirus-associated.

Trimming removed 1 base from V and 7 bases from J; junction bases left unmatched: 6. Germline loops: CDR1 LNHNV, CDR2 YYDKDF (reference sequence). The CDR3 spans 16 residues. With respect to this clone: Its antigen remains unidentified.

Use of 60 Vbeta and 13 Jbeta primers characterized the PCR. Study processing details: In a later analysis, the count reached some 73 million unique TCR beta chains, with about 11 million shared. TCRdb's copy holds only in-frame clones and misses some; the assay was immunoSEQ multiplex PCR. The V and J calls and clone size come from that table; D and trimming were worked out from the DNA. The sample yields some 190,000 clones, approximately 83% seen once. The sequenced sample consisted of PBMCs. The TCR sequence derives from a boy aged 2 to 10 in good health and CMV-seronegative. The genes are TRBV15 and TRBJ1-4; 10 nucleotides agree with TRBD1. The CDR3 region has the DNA TGTGCCACCAGCAGAGCCATCCGGGACAGGGGTGAAAAACTGTTTTTT. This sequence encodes CATSRAIRDRGEKLFF.